The next 23 T cell receptor beta chains were all read from a single sample in a study of T cells after yellow fever vaccination. Via MiXCR, TCRdb re-called the 5' RACE reads, giving one row per CDR3 protein. This sample carries some 320,000 distinct CDR3 sequences, around 4.3% of them seen once, and the ten largest clones take approximately 19%. The sample was PBMCs, taken 15 days after the yellow fever booster vaccination. These receptors originate from a man aged 18 to 30 who received the YFV17D yellow fever vaccine.

This clonotype has at least ten counts. This rearrangement joins TRBV7-2 to TRBJ2-5, with D perhaps being TRBD1 or TRBD2 (5 bases each). CDR3 length equals 15 residues. Per germline, CDR1 SGHTA and CDR2 FQGNSA. V lost 3 bases, J lost 7 bases, and 18 bases lay in between. The CDR3 loop reads CASSFIWGNDGTQYF. The CDR3 DNA sequence: TGTGCCAGCAGCTTTATTTGGGGGAATGACGGGACCCAGTACTTC.

This clonotype was seen repeatedly, ten times or more. J is TRBJ2-1 and V is TRBV20-1; 9 bases agree with TRBD2. The CDR3 has 14 amino acids. Trimming at V came to 2 bases and at J to 6 bases, leaving 5 bases not matched to a gene. CDR1 and CDR2 (germline): DFQATT, SNEGSKA (reference sequence). Here the CDR3 reads CSARTAGGSNEQFF. The DNA for the CDR3 is TGCAGTGCTAGAACAGCGGGGGGTTCCAATGAGCAGTTCTTC.

The rearrangement joins TRBV24-1 to TRBJ2-1, with 12 nucleotides matching TRBD2. With 5 bases clipped from V and 0 bases from J, the junction kept 4 bases outside the gene matches. The CDR3 runs 17 residues. Germline V CDR1 and CDR2: KGHDR, SFDVKD. CDR3 region: CATSGRTSGDSYNEQFF. The DNA of the CDR3 is TGTGCCACCAGTGGTCGGACTAGCGGGGACTCCTACAATGAGCAGTTCTTC.

This clonotype has just a few counts. This chain joins TRBV25-1 and TRBJ2-1; 8 bases align to TRBD1. The CDR3 has 15 amino acids. Germline values: CDR1 MGHDK, CDR2 SYGVNS. After removal of 1 base from V and 9 bases from J, the junction contained 8 bases not matched to a gene. The CDR3 DNA reads TGTGCCAGCAGTGAATTTAGGGCAGGGGGCGTTGAGCAGTTCTTC. The encoded protein is CASSEFRAGGVEQFF.

This clonotype was counted at least ten times. The genes are TRBV3-1 and TRBJ2-1, with 9 bases matching TRBD2. V dropped 4 bases and J dropped 8; count of bases not matched to a gene: 6. Germline values: CDR1 LGHDT, CDR2 YNNKEL (reference sequence). The CDR3 spans 14 residues. The CDR3 loop is CASSRPAGGDEQFF. Written as DNA, the CDR3 is TGTGCCAGCAGCCGTCCAGCGGGGGGTGATGAGCAGTTCTTC.

The CDR3 DNA reads TGTGCCAGCAGCCAAGCGGAAGACTATGGCTACACCTTC. Protein: CASSQAEDYGYTF. This chain uses TRBV4-2 with TRBJ1-2; no definite D call. The CDR3 totals 13 residues. The V end was cut by 1 base, the J end by 3 bases, with 6 bases between. Per the germline V gene, CDR1 is LGHNA and CDR2 is YNFKEQ.

This clonotype was seen a few times. V usage is TRBV6-2 or TRBV6-3 and J usage is TRBJ2-1; unclear D gene. CDR1 MNHEY and CDR2 SVGEGT come from the germline V gene. This CDR3 has 12 residues. Trimming took 6 bases from V and 12 from J, leaving 15 bases between them. In DNA form, the CDR3 reads TGTGCCAGCAGCCGGCCTTCATTGCGGCAGTTCTTC. Translated, it gives CASSRPSLRQFF.

This clonotype was found many times. The chain employs TRBV6-2 or TRBV6-3 and TRBJ2-7, with a tentative D call TRBD1 (5 bases). The germline V gene has CDR1 MNHEY and CDR2 SVGEGT. The CDR3 is made up of 15 amino acids. The DNA of the CDR3 is TGTGCCAGCAGTTTCGGAGACAGTGCTCCCTACGGGCAGTACGTC. Protein sequence: CASSFGDSAPYGQYV.

This clonotype was observed many times. The V and J genes are TRBV28 and TRBJ1-5; D perhaps matches TRBD1 (6 bases). Trimming shortened V by 4 bases and J by 3 bases, and 13 bases separated the two germline ends. Germline V CDR1 and CDR2: MDHEN, SYDVKM. CDR3 length equals 15 residues. Written as DNA, the CDR3 is TGTGCCAGCAGTTGGGGGGCGCCCCCCAATCAGCCCCAGCATTTT. It translates to CASSWGAPPNQPQHF. The complete variable domain, with remaining parts taken from reference TRBV28 and TRBJ1-5, reads DVKVTQSSRYLVKRTGEKVFLECVQDMDHENMFWYRQDPGLGLRLIYFSYDVKMKEKGDIPEGYSVSREKKERFSLILESASTNQTSMYLCASSWGAPPNQPQHFGDGTRLSIL.

This clonotype has ten or more counts. The chain recombines TRBV20-1 with TRBJ2-3, with a possible D match to TRBD2 (5 bases). Trimming stripped 3 bases from V and 4 bases from J, with 14 bases between. Germline CDR1 is DFQATT and CDR2 is SNEGSKA (reference sequence). The CDR3 is 14 amino acids. The CDR3 here is CSASSSGAPDTQYF. Here the CDR3 DNA reads TGCAGTGCTAGTTCCAGCGGAGCCCCAGATACGCAGTATTTT.

This clonotype was recorded a few times. The chain links TRBV7-2 to TRBJ1-4, with D unresolved. Germline loops: CDR1 SGHTA, CDR2 FQGNSA. The CDR3 spans 13 residues. V lost 2 bases and J 4 bases, leaving 5 bases between the germline ends. DNA for the CDR3: TGTGCCAGCAGCTTATGGATTAATGAAAAACTGTTTTTT. Its translation: CASSLWINEKLFF.

This chain connects TRBV24-1 to TRBJ2-3; D remains unclear. Deletions cut 5 bases from V and 0 bases from J, with 8 bases between. The germline V gene encodes CDR1 KGHDR and CDR2 SFDVKD. The CDR3 is made up of 14 amino acids. The CDR3 region is CATSAPSSTDTQYF. In nucleotides, the CDR3 is TGTGCCACCAGTGCCCCCTCTAGCACAGATACGCAGTATTTT.

This clonotype was seen at least ten times. This chain's CDR3 is CASGGQSKTGELFF. CDR3 in DNA: TGTGCCAGCGGGGGACAGTCTAAGACCGGGGAGCTGTTTTTT. The chain couples TRBV6-2 or TRBV6-3 to TRBJ2-2; 7 nucleotides align to TRBD1. The CDR3 has 14 amino acids. Germline V lookup: CDR1 MNHEY, CDR2 SVGEGT. The ends lost 8 bases at V and 5 bases at J; junction bases unmatched: 8.

The sample holds many counts of this clonotype. The chain links TRBV7-3 to TRBJ2-1, with 9 bases that match TRBD1. After removal of 5 bases from V and 6 bases from J, the junction contained 8 bases not matched to a gene. The germline gives CDR1 SGHTA, CDR2 FQGTGA. The CDR3 is made up of 15 amino acids. CDR3 sequence reads: CASSNGTGISNEQFF. For the CDR3, the DNA is TGTGCCAGCAGCAATGGGACAGGGATAAGCAATGAGCAGTTCTTC.

V gene TRBV6-5 combines with J gene TRBJ2-5; D is undetermined. The CDR3 is 14 amino acids. With 2 bases removed from V and 2 bases from J, the gap between germline ends came to 9 bases. CDR1 is MNHEY and CDR2 is SVGAGI in the germline V gene. This CDR3 is CASSYASVQETQYF. The CDR3 region has the DNA TGTGCCAGCAGTTACGCCTCGGTTCAAGAGACCCAGTACTTC.

This clonotype was detected many times. V usage is TRBV24-1 and J usage is TRBJ2-3; no firm D call. V lost 1 base and J lost 2, with 0 bases in between. The CDR3 has 12 amino acids. The germline gives CDR1 KGHDR, CDR2 SFDVKD. The CDR3 here is CATSDFTDTQYF. DNA for the CDR3: TGTGCCACCAGTGATTTCACAGATACGCAGTATTTT.

The J gene is TRBJ2-1, the V gene TRBV7-8; 7 bases agree with TRBD1. CDR1 SGHVS and CDR2 FQNEAQ come from the germline V gene. The J segment lost 2 bases and the V segment lost 5 bases, leaving 9 bases of the junction unmatched. The CDR3 contains 16 residues. CDR3 nucleotides: TGTGCCAGCAGCCCCCGGACAGGCGGCACCTACAATGAGCAGTTCTTC. Protein: CASSPRTGGTYNEQFF.

This chain uses TRBV3-1 with TRBJ2-1; weak D call: TRBD1 (6 bases). The V gene lost 4 bases and the J gene lost 4 bases, with 11 bases spanning the gap. This CDR3 comprises 14 residues. Germline CDR1 reads LGHDT; CDR2 reads YNNKEL (reference sequence). The CDR3 spells CASSLSQGYNEQFF. CDR3 in DNA: TGTGCCAGCAGCCTATCACAGGGTTACAATGAGCAGTTCTTC.

There are a few counts of this clonotype. The rearrangement joins TRBV5-1 to TRBJ2-3, with D perhaps matching TRBD2 (6 bases). Trimming left V 2 bases short and J 4 bases short, with 14 bases between. Germline V gene data show CDR1 as SGHRS and CDR2 as YFSETQ. The CDR3 contains 15 residues. The CDR3 protein is CASSLSGAGSDTQYF. The CDR3 nucleotides are TGCGCCAGCAGCTTATCCGGGGCGGGATCAGATACGCAGTATTTT.

This clonotype was picked up a small number of times. This chain connects TRBV5-1 to TRBJ1-1; D possibly corresponds to TRBD1 (6 bases). Germline V gene lookup returns CDR1 SGHRS and CDR2 YFSETQ. Between the trimmed V and J ends, which lost 5 bases and 6 bases, there was a span of 11 bases. The CDR3 is made up of 12 amino acids. This CDR3 is CASSTGASEAFF. CDR3 DNA sequence: TGCGCCAGCAGTACGGGGGCTTCTGAAGCTTTCTTT.

This clonotype was observed many times. This chain links TRBV5-1 with TRBJ1-2; D might be TRBD1 (6 bases). The germline V gene has CDR1 SGHRS and CDR2 YFSETQ. Trimming removed 0 bases at V and 2 bases at J, with 8 bases between. There are 14 residues in the CDR3. The CDR3 sequence is CASSLDDRNYGYTF. CDR3 DNA sequence: TGCGCCAGCAGCTTGGATGACAGGAACTATGGCTACACCTTC.

The rearrangement joins TRBV27 to TRBJ2-5; no clear D. The V and J ends lost 2 bases and 5 bases respectively, with 24 bases between them. The germline CDR1 and CDR2 sequences are MNHEY and SMNVEV (reference sequence). The CDR3 length is 18 residues. This CDR3 is CASSLGFRDSLGWETQYF. The CDR3 nucleotides are TGTGCCAGCAGTTTAGGGTTTCGAGATAGCCTGGGATGGGAGACCCAGTACTTC.

This clonotype was counted many times. V usage is TRBV18 and J usage is TRBJ2-7; the D gene could be TRBD1 or TRBD2 (5 bases each). Trimming stripped 5 bases from V and 2 bases from J, with 7 bases between. The V gene's germline CDR1 is KGHSH and CDR2 LQKENI. This CDR3 is built from 12 residues. The CDR3 coding sequence is TGTGCCAGCTCAGGGGACCCCTACGAGCAGTACGTC. Amino acids: CASSGDPYEQYV.